A selection of T cell receptor beta chains follows, all from one sample in a study of cytotoxic CD8 clonotypes in ibrutinib-treated CLL. TCRdb's table, derived via immunoSEQ multiplex PCR, lists solely in-frame clones and lacks some. The sample lists some 130,000 clones; 70% to 90% were seen once. The specimen comprised PBMCs, sampled after 24 months of ibrutinib treatment. The receptors were gathered from a human donor with chronic lymphocytic leukemia. The CDR3 runs from the conserved cysteine through the conserved F or W. A D gene is named only where the DNA matches it firmly. Clone size is shown for a subset of rows, as once, few, many or a class of expanded clone.

TRBJ2-2 TRBD2 TRBV5-1 . TGCGCCAGCAGCGGACTAGCGGGAGGCACGCGGGGTACCGGGGAGCTGTTTTTT CASSGLAGGTRGTGELFF
TRBJ2-1 . TRBV15 . TGTGCCACCAGCAGAGATCCCTCGGCAAATGAGCAGTTCTTC CATSRDPSANEQFF
TRBJ1-1 . TRBV7-3 . TGTGCCAGCAGCTTGGGACCTGCAGGGACTGAAGCTTTCTTT CASSLGPAGTEAFF
TRBJ2-1 TRBD2 TRBV28 . TGTGCCAGCAGGACGGGGCTAGCGGGGGACAATGAGCAGTTCTTC CASRTGLAGDNEQFF
TRBJ1-1 . TRBV11-2 . TGTGCCAGCAGCCGTCCGACGAAGGCTAAAGCTTTCTTT CASSRPTKAKAFF
TRBJ1-2 . TRBV6-5 once TGTGCCAGCAGTTCCGGGACAACAAACTATGGCTACACCTTC CASSSGTTNYGYTF
TRBJ1-3 . TRBV27 . TGTGCCAGCCGCCGGGTACCTGGAAACACCATATATTTT CASRRVPGNTIYF
TRBJ2-2 . TRBV4-1 . TGCGCCAGCAGTAACCCCCTGCGGCGGGAAATGAGGGAGCTGTTTTTT CASSNPLRREMRELFF
TRBJ2-6 TRBD1 TRBV18 . TGTGCCAGCCACCAGGGGGTAACTGGGGCCAACGTCCTGACTTTC CASHQGVTGANVLTF
TRBJ2-1 TRBD1 TRBV20-1 . TGCAGTGCTAGACGGGACAGGCCGCAGTTCTTC CSARRDRPQFF
TRBJ2-6 . TRBV2 . TGTGCCAGCAGTGCCGGGAGCTCTGGGGCCAACGTCCTGACTTTC CASSAGSSGANVLTF
TRBJ2-1 . TRBV19 once TGTGCCAGTAGTATAAGCGGTAGCTCCTACAATGAGCAGTTCTTC CASSISGSSYNEQFF
TRBJ2-1 . TRBV7-3 once TGTGCCAGCAGCTTAATGGGGGGGCCCTACAATGAGCAGTTCTTC CASSLMGGPYNEQFF
TRBJ1-2 TRBD1 TRBV14 . TGTGCCAGCAGCCAAGCAGGGGGGTTCTATGGCTACACCTTC CASSQAGGFYGYTF
TRBJ2-1 TRBD2 TRBV5-1 . TGCGCCAGCAGCCGTCTAGCGGGACCTTTGAATGAGCAGTTCTTC CASSRLAGPLNEQFF
TRBJ2-1 TRBD2 TRBV7-2 . TGTGCCAGCAGCTCCCTGACTAGCGGGAGTAGTGAGCAGTTCTTC CASSSLTSGSSEQFF
TRBJ1-1 . TRBV28 . TGTGCCAGCAGTTCTGCGGGCGGGGTGATCGCTTTCTTT CASSSAGGVIAFF
TRBJ1-2 . TRBV28 . TGTGCCAGCAGTTTAGTGCTCCCATCGAACTTTGGCTACACCTTC CASSLVLPSNFGYTF
TRBJ2-7 . TRBV6-1 . TGTGCCAGCAGAGACAGAGCGGCCTGGGGGGAGCAGTACTTC CASRDRAAWGEQYF
TRBJ1-5 . TRBV6-6 . TGTGCCAGCAGTTCCGGTCTGGCGAGCAATCAGCCCCAGCATTTT CASSSGLASNQPQHF
TRBJ2-6 . TRBV4-2 . TGTGCCAGCAGCCAAGAAAGGTCGGCCTCTGGGGCCAACGTCCTGACTTTC CASSQERSASGANVLTF
TRBJ1-2 . TRBV28 . TGTGCGATCGGGAATAACTATGGCTACACCTTC CAIGNNYGYTF
TRBJ1-1 TRBD1 TRBV7-3 once TGTGCCAGCACTCAGGGGGACAGGGTCACTGAAGCTTTCTTT CASTQGDRVTEAFF
TRBJ2-5 TRBD2 TRBV11-2 . TGTGCCAGCAGCCAAGGACTAGCGGGGGCGGAGACCCAGTACTTC CASSQGLAGAETQYF
TRBJ2-7 TRBD1 TRBV10-3 . TGTGCCATACAACAGGGGGCTACTTCGCAGTACTTC CAIQQGATSQYF
TRBJ1-2 TRBD1 TRBV7-2 . TGTGCCAGCAGCTCACCCCGACAGGGGGATGGCTACACCTTC CASSSPRQGDGYTF
TRBJ2-7 TRBD2 TRBV7-2 . TGTGCCAGCAGCAAGACTAGCGGGAGTGGCGAGCAGTACTTC CASSKTSGSGEQYF
TRBJ2-5 TRBD2 TRBV2 . TGTGCCAGCTCTCTCTCTAGCGGGGCGGGCGGGGCCCAGTACTTC CASSLSSGAGGAQYF
TRBJ2-3 TRBD1 TRBV6-5 . TGTGCCAGCAGCGCTCAGGGGGCTGGTACGCAGTATTTT CASSAQGAGTQYF
TRBJ2-7 TRBD1 TRBV6-5 . TGTGCCAGCAAACGGACAGGGGGCCACGAGCAGTACTTC CASKRTGGHEQYF
TRBJ2-3 TRBD1 TRBV7-9 . TGTGCCAGCAGCCCCTCGGGACAGGGGGCGACAGATACGCAGTATTTT CASSPSGQGATDTQYF
TRBJ1-2 TRBD1 TRBV6-4 . TGTGCCAGCCGCCGCGAGGGACAGGATAACTATGGCTACACCTTC CASRREGQDNYGYTF
TRBJ1-2 . TRBV20-1 . TGCAGTGCCCCTTTACAGCTCGGCTACACCTTC CSAPLQLGYTF
TRBJ2-7 . TRBV9 . TGTGCCAGCAGCGACGGGGGGCCTACTTCCTACGAGCAGTACTTC CASSDGGPTSYEQYF
TRBJ1-2 TRBD1 TRBV9 few TGTGCCAGCAGCGGGACAGGGGCTTATGGCTACACCTTC CASSGTGAYGYTF
TRBJ1-1 . TRBV5-1 . TGCGCCAGCAGCGTTGAGAGTGGGTTGAACACTGAAGCTTTCTTT CASSVESGLNTEAFF
TRBJ1-3 . TRBV9 few TGTGCCAGCAGCGTACCCCGGGGAGGTGCTGGAAACACCATATATTTT CASSVPRGGAGNTIYF
TRBJ1-1 TRBD1 TRBV7-9 . TGTGCCAGCAGCCCCTGGGACAGGTCCCTTGTCACTGAAGCTTTCTTT CASSPWDRSLVTEAFF
TRBJ1-2 . TRBV30 . TGTGCCTGGAGTGTAATGTCCGGGGGCTTCGGCTACACCTTC CAWSVMSGGFGYTF
TRBJ2-5 . TRBV7-3 . TGTGCCAGCAGCACAGGGACTTTCCAAGAGACCCAGTACTTC CASSTGTFQETQYF
TRBJ1-1 . TRBV6-4 . TGTGCCAGCAAAAAGGAAATCAACACTGAAGCTTTCTTT CASKKEINTEAFF
TRBJ1-5 . TRBV7-9 . TGTGCCAGCAACCTTAACAGGGCCCTCAATCAGCCCCAGCATTTT CASNLNRALNQPQHF
TRBJ2-7 . TRBV7-9 . TGTGCCAGCAGCTCCGGACAAGACTCGTTGTACGAGCAGTACTTC CASSSGQDSLYEQYF